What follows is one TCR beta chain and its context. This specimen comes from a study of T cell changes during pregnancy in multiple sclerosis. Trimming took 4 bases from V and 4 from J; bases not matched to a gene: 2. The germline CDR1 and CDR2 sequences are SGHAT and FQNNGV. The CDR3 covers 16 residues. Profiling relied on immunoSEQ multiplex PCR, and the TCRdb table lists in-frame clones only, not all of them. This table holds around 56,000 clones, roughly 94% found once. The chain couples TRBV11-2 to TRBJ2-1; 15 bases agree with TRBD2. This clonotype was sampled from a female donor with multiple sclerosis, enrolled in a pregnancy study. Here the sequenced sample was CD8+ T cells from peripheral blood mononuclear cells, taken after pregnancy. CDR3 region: CASSSGLAGGYNEQFF. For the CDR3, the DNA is TGTGCCAGCAGCTCGGGACTAGCGGGGGGATACAATGAGCAGTTCTTC.